This T cell receptor beta chain was obtained from a study of cytomegalovirus exposure and HLA in healthy donors. The V gene end was trimmed by 7 bases and the J gene end by 5 bases; junction bases not matched to a gene: 12. The CDR3 contains 15 residues. From germline, CDR1 is SGHRS and CDR2 YFSETQ. Primers for the PCR totalled 60 Vbeta and 13 Jbeta. The protocol was immunoSEQ multiplex PCR, while the TCRdb copy is restricted to in-frame clones and leaves out a portion. The table has around 80,000 clones, 75% to 80% seen once; the top ten hold about 6%. The chain recombines TRBV5-1 with TRBJ2-1; 7 bases are shared with TRBD2. The sequence was collected from a female donor in good health and CMV-seronegative. Sample: PBMCs. CDR3 protein: CASSRGLAVDNEQFF. The CDR3 DNA follows: TGCGCCAGCTCCCGAGGGCTAGCGGTCGACAATGAGCAGTTCTTC.